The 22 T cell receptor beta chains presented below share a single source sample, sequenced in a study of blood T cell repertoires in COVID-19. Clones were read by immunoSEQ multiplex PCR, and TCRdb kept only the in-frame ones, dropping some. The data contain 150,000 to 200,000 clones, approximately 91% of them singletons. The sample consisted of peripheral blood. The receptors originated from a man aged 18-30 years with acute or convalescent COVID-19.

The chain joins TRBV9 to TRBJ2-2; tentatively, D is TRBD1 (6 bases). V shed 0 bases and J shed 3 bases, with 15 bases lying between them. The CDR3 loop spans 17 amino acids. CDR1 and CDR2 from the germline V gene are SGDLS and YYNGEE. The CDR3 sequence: CASSVAKGVGDTGELFF. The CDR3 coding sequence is TGTGCCAGCAGCGTAGCTAAGGGGGTTGGGGACACCGGGGAGCTGTTTTTT.

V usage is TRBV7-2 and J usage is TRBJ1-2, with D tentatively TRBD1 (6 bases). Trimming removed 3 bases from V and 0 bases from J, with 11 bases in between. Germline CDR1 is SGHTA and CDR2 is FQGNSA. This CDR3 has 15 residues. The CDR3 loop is CASSFQGTPNYGYTF. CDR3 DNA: TGTGCCAGCAGCTTTCAGGGGACCCCTAACTATGGCTACACCTTC.

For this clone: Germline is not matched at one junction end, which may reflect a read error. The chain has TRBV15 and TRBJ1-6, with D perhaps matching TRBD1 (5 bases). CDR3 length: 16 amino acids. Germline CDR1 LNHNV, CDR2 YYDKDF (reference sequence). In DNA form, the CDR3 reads TGTGCCACCAGCAGGGGGCGAAGCTCCGATAATTCACCCCTCCACTTT. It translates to CATSRGRSSDNSPLHF.

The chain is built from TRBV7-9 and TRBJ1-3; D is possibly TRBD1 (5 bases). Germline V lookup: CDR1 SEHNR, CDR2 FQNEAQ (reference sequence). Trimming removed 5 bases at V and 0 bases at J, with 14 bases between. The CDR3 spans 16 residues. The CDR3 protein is CASSLLTAFSGNTIYF. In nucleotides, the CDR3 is TGTGCCAGCAGCCTATTGACAGCGTTCTCTGGAAACACCATATATTTT.

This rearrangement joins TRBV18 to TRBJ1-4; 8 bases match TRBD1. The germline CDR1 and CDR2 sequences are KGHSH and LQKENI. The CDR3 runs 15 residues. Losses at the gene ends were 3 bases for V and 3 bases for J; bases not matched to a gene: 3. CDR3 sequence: CASSPGQGPNEKLFF. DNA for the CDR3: TGTGCCAGCTCACCTGGACAGGGTCCTAATGAAAAACTGTTTTTT. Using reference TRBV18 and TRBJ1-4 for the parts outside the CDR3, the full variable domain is NAGVMQNPRHLVRRRGQEARLRCSPMKGHSHVYWYRQLPEEGLKFMVYLQKENIIDESGMPKERFSAEFPKEGPSILRIQQVVRGDSAAYFCASSPGQGPNEKLFFGSGTQLSVL.

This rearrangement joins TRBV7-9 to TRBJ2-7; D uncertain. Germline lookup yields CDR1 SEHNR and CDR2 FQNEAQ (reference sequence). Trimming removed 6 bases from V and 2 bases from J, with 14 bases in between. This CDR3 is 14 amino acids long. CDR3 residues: CASRYSNTAYEQYF. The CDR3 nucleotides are TGTGCCAGCAGGTATAGCAACACCGCCTACGAGCAGTACTTC.

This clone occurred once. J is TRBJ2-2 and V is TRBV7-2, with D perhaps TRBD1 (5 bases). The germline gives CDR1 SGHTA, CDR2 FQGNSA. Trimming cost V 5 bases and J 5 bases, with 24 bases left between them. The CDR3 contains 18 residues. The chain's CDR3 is CASSLHPHRRENTGELFF. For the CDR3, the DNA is TGTGCCAGCAGCCTCCACCCTCATCGCAGGGAAAATACCGGGGAGCTGTTTTTT.

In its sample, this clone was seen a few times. CDR3 DNA sequence: TGTGCCAGCACCCTGACCTTCACACAGGACCTTGGGATGCCCCAGCATTTT. Translation: CASTLTFTQDLGMPQHF. The chain couples TRBV6-4 to TRBJ1-5, with a tentative D call TRBD1 (5 bases). This CDR3 is 17 amino acids long. V was cut by 7 bases and J by 9 bases, with 28 bases left in between. In germline, CDR1 is MRHNA, CDR2 SNTAGT.

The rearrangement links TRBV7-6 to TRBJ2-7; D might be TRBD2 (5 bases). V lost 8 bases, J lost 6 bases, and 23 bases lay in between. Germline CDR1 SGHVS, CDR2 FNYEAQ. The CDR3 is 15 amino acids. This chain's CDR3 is CASSAGPLGTGEQYF. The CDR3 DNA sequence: TGTGCCAGCTCCGCGGGCCCGCTAGGAACGGGCGAGCAGTACTTC.

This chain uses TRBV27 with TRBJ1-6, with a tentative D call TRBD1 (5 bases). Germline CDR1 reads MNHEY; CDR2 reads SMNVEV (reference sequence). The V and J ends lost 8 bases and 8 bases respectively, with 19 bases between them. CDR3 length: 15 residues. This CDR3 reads CASGAEGWWDSPLHF. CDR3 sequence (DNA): TGTGCCAGCGGGGCGGAGGGATGGTGGGATTCACCCCTCCACTTT.

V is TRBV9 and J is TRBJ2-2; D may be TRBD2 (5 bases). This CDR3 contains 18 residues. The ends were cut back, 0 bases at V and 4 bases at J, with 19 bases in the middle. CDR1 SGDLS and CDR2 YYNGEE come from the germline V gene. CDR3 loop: CASSVVVAREGGTGELFF. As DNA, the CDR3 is TGTGCCAGCAGCGTAGTCGTGGCTCGGGAAGGCGGCACCGGGGAGCTGTTTTTT. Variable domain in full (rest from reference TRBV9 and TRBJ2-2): DSGVTQTPKHLITATGQRVTLRCSPRSGDLSVYWYQQSLDQGLQFLIQYYNGEERAKGNILERFSAQQFPDLHSELNLSSLELGDSALYFCASSVVVAREGGTGELFFGEGSRLTVL.

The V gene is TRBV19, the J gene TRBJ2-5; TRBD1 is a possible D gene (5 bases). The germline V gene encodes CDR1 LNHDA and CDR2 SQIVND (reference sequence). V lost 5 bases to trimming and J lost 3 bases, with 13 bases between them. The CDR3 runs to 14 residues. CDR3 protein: CASSPPLDKETQYF. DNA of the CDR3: TGTGCCAGTAGTCCCCCCCTGGACAAAGAGACCCAGTACTTC.

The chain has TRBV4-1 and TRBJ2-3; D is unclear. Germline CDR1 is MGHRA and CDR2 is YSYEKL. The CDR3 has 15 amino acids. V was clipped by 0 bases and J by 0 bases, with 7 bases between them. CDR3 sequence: CASSQDALSTDTQYF. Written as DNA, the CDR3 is TGCGCCAGCAGCCAAGACGCACTCAGCACAGATACGCAGTATTTT.

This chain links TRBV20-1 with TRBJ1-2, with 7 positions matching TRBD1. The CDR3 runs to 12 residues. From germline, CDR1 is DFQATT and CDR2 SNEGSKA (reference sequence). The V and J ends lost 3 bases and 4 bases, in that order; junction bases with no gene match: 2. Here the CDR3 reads CSASTGAYGYTF. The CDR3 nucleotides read TGCAGTGCTAGTACAGGGGCCTATGGCTACACCTTC.

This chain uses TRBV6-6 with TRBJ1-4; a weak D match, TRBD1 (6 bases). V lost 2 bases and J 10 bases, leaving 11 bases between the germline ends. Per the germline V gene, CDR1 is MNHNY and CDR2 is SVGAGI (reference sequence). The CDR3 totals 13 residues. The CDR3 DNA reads TGTGCCAGCAGTTACGGGGGGGCAGGAAAACTGTTTTTT. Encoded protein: CASSYGGAGKLFF.

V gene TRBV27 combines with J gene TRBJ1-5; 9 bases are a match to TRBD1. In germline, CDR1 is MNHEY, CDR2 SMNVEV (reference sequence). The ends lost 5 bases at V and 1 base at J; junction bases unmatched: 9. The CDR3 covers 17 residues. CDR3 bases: TGTGCCAGCAGTCCGGAGGACAGGGGTTTGAGCAATCAGCCCCAGCATTTT. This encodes CASSPEDRGLSNQPQHF.

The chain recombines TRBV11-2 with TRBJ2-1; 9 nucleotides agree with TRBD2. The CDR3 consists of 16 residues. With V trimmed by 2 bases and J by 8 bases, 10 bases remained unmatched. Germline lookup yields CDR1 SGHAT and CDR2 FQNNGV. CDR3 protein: CASSLHPSGIRDEQFF. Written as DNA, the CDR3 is TGTGCCAGCAGCTTACATCCTAGCGGGATTCGGGATGAGCAGTTCTTC.

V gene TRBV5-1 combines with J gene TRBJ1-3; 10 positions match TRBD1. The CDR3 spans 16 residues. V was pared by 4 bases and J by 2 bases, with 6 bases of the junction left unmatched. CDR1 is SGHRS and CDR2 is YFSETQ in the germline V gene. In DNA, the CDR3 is TGCGCCAGCAGCCGCCGACAGGGGGCGACTGGAAACACCATATATTTT. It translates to CASSRRQGATGNTIYF.

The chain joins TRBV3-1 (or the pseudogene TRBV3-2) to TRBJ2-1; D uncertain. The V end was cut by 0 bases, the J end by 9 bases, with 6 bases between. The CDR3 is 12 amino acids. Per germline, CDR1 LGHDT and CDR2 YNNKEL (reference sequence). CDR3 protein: CASSQDYGEQFF. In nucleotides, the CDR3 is TGTGCCAGCAGCCAAGATTACGGTGAGCAGTTCTTC.

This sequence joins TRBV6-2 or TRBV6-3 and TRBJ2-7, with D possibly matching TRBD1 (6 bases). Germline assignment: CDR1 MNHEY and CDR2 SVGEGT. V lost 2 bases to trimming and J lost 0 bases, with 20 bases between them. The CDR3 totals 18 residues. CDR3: CASSYILQGYWSSYEQYF. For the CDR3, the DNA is TGTGCCAGCAGTTACATACTTCAGGGGTATTGGAGCTCCTACGAGCAGTACTTC.

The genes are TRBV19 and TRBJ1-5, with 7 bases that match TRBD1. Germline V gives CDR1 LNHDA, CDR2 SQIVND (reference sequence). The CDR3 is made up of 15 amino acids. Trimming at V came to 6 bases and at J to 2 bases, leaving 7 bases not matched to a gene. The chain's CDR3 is CASRGRGHGNQPQHF. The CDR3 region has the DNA TGTGCCAGTAGGGGTAGGGGGCACGGCAATCAGCCCCAGCATTTT. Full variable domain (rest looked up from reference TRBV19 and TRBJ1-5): DGGITQSPKYLFRKEGQNVTLSCEQNLNHDAMYWYRQDPGQGLRLIYYSQIVNDFQKGDIAEGYSVSREKKESFPLTVTSAQKNPTAFYLCASRGRGHGNQPQHFGDGTRLSIL.

CDR3 sequence: CASSLSRWDTEKLFF. CDR3 in DNA: TGTGCCAGCAGCTTAAGTCGTTGGGACACGGAAAAACTGTTTTTT. This chain uses TRBV7-9 with TRBJ1-4; possibly TRBD1 for D (6 bases). The V gene's germline CDR1 is SEHNR and CDR2 FQNEAQ (reference sequence). The V and J ends lost 2 bases and 8 bases respectively, with 15 bases between them. This CDR3 has 15 amino acids.